This TCR beta chain is drawn from a study of T-cell reconstitution after alpha-beta-depleted transplantation in children. Findings of the study overall: Diversity and T-cell counts at one year after transplant derived mostly from new T cells.

V lost 0 bases and J lost 2, with 11 bases in between. The V gene's germline CDR1 is LGHNA and CDR2 YNFKEQ. The CDR3 extends over 15 amino acids. Preparation of the TCRbeta library involved a method that used unique molecular identifiers. TCRdb re-called the PCR reads with MiXCR, one entry per CDR3 protein. This table holds more than 400,000 distinct CDR3 sequences, roughly 11% found once. About this clonotype itself: Its specificity is unknown.

This TCR was recovered from a female patient between 2 and 15 years old who had a stem cell transplant for aplastic anemia, so the T cells may come from the graft donor. This chain connects TRBV4-2 to TRBJ2-7; a weak D match, TRBD1 (5 bases). The sequences come from PBMCs, mostly from graft donor cells, collected 180 days after TCRalphabeta/CD19-depleted stem cell transplant. CDR3 protein: CASSQDRTKPYEQYF. CDR3 nucleotides: TGTGCCAGCAGCCAAGATCGGACAAAACCCTACGAGCAGTACTTC.